The rows below give T cell receptor beta chains drawn from one sample of a study of blood T cell repertoires in COVID-19. Assay: immunoSEQ multiplex PCR; the TCRdb copy retains only in-frame clones and omits some. The sample consists of around 150,000 clones, approximately 80% of them appearing once. Sequenced input: peripheral blood. These receptors were collected from a woman over 75 with acute or convalescent COVID-19. Each CDR3 is given with its conserved first and last residue. D genes are given only for firm matches.

TRBD2	TRBV5-6	TRBJ2-3	16	CASSDVAGEVTDTQYF
TRBD1	TRBV27	TRBJ1-4	12	CASQGAGEKLFF
.	TRBV6-1	TRBJ1-1	12	CASSEGAREAFF
.	TRBV25-1	TRBJ1-1	11	CASGQNTEAFF
.	TRBV5-4	TRBJ2-3	15	CASSSGKALTDTQYF
.	TRBV25-1	TRBJ1-2	13	CASSSGLFYGYTF
TRBD2	TRBV5-4	TRBJ2-7	13	CASSLPGLDEQYF
.	TRBV12-3/TRBV12-4	TRBJ1-2	13	CASSLIGGGGYTF
.	TRBV7-8	TRBJ1-1	12	CASSLQGSGAFF
TRBD1	TRBV5-1	TRBJ1-2	15	CASSLAGQGHYGYTF
TRBD2	TRBV5-1	TRBJ2-1	14	CASSPGTSGNEQFF
.	TRBV6-5	TRBJ2-1	15	CASSYSGEGYNEQFF
TRBD1	TRBV5-6	TRBJ2-1	16	CASSLLRDSSYNEQFF
.	TRBV2	TRBJ1-4	14	CASISGGFNEKLFF
.	TRBV5-1	TRBJ2-7	14	CASSSQQGSGEQYF
.	TRBV27	TRBJ1-1	16	CASSFDAQGSNTEAFF
.	TRBV15	TRBJ2-1	16	CATRTGGGLSYNEQFF
.	TRBV2	TRBJ1-5	14	CASSKDNLNQPQHF
.	TRBV7-8	TRBJ2-7	15	CASSSGSTKSYEQYF
.	TRBV7-6	TRBJ2-7	15	CASSLGGGSSYEQYF
.	TRBV29-1	TRBJ2-1	14	CSVDGKRVSYEQFF
.	TRBV3-1/TRBV3-2	TRBJ2-1	12	CASSKTLNEQFF
TRBD2	TRBV27	TRBJ2-7	16	CASSPSSGRVSYEQYF
.	TRBV5-4	TRBJ1-4	12	CASSPVNEKLFF
.	TRBV5-1	TRBJ2-3	16	CASSKVPVPGTDTQYF
TRBD1	TRBV28	TRBJ2-7	15	CASSQTGQGSYEQYF
TRBD2	TRBV4-1	TRBJ2-1	14	CASSLGTSGDEQFF
TRBD2	TRBV5-1	TRBJ2-7	15	CASSSGTSGFYEQYF
TRBD1	TRBV27	TRBJ2-4	15	CASSVRGPSLDIQYF
.	TRBV28	TRBJ2-7	14	CASSLGGDAYEQYF
TRBD2	TRBV5-1	TRBJ2-3	18	CASSSGTSGRTSTDTQYF
.	TRBV18	TRBJ1-1	13	CASSPQGSTEAFF
TRBD2	TRBV5-6	TRBJ2-1	16	CASSRGKGLARREQFF
.	TRBV11-2	TRBJ1-1	11	CATGPGTEAFF
TRBD1	TRBV9	TRBJ2-1	16	CASSDPGTDSYNEQFF
TRBD1	TRBV9	TRBJ2-1	15	CASSATGGSYNEQFF
TRBD2	TRBV12-5	TRBJ2-3	15	CASGLYGGRADTQYF
.	TRBV7-2	TRBJ2-7	15	CASSSLSVLVYEQYF
.	TRBV30	TRBJ1-2	13	CAWSAGGANGYTF
.	TRBV4-1	TRBJ1-4	13	CASSTPANEKLFF
.	TRBV2	TRBJ1-6	13	CASSGSRDSPLHF
.	TRBV2	TRBJ1-5	15	CASARTGYSNQPQHF
.	TRBV7-2	TRBJ1-1	13	CASSLSLNTEAFF
.	TRBV4-3	TRBJ2-2	16	CASSQGVSSGTGELFF
.	TRBV19	TRBJ1-2	13	CASSITGGGGYTF
.	TRBV30	TRBJ2-1	16	CAWSHKRLGGDNEQFF
TRBD1	TRBV19	TRBJ1-4	16	CASRRMDRATNEKLFF
TRBD1	TRBV11-2	TRBJ2-1	15	CASSVGTGGYNEQFF
TRBD1	TRBV5-1	TRBJ1-2	12	CASSLLGQEGRF
.	TRBV25-1	TRBJ2-7	15	CASSEWGRGRYEQYF
.	TRBV4-2	TRBJ1-1	15	CASSQDRGLNTEAFF
.	TRBV7-2	TRBJ1-5	15	CASSPSGYSNQPQHF
TRBD2	TRBV29-1	TRBJ2-5	16	CSVDALHGGSRETQYF